This is a list of T cell receptor beta chains from one sample in a study of cytomegalovirus exposure and HLA in healthy donors. Measured with immunoSEQ multiplex PCR; TCRdb has only the in-frame clones, and not every one. Counted here are some 130,000 clones, just under 80% occurring once; the ten biggest clones make up 4.5% to 5%. Specimen: PBMCs. The receptors shown here come from a man between 25 and 39 years old in good health. CDR3s include the opening cysteine and the closing phenylalanine or tryptophan. D genes are given only for firm matches. The size field is filled for only some rows; it gives once, few, many or a size class.

>15|.|TRBV30|TRBJ1-5|.
CACAPAGARNQPQHF
TGTGCCTGCGCCCCCGCGGGGGCCCGCAATCAGCCCCAGCATTTT
>17|.|TRBV21-1|TRBJ1-1|once
CASSKTTAPGRDTEAFF
TGTGCCAGCAGCAAAACCACGGCCCCCGGGAGAGACACTGAAGCTTTCTTT
>14|TRBD1|TRBV6-1|TRBJ1-1|.
CASRRQGVDTEAFF
TGTGCCAGCAGAAGACAGGGGGTCGACACTGAAGCTTTCTTT
>15|.|TRBV6-5|TRBJ1-3|.
CASSYSGGLGNTIYF
TGTGCCAGCAGTTACTCGGGAGGGCTTGGAAACACCATATATTTT
>14|.|TRBV7-9|TRBJ2-3|.
CASSLISGPDTQYF
TGTGCCAGCAGCTTAATCAGCGGTCCAGATACGCAGTATTTT
>14|.|TRBV25-1|TRBJ2-1|.
CASSIAGTPNEQFF
TGTGCCAGCAGTATCGCCGGGACACCCAATGAGCAGTTCTTC
>16|.|TRBV9|TRBJ2-2|.
CASSVDGSTRTGELFF
TGTGCCAGCAGCGTAGACGGTAGTACTCGCACCGGGGAGCTGTTTTTT
>18|.|TRBV2|TRBJ2-7|.
CASSEMLARIVAAYEQYF
TGTGCCAGCAGTGAAATGTTGGCCAGAATCGTTGCCGCCTACGAGCAGTACTTC
>15|TRBD2|TRBV27|TRBJ2-7|.
CASSLGLAGAGEQYF
TGTGCCAGCAGCCTCGGACTAGCGGGAGCGGGCGAGCAGTACTTC
>14|.|TRBV11-2|TRBJ2-1|.
CASSFAAVRNEQFF
TGTGCCAGCAGCTTTGCTGCGGTTCGCAATGAGCAGTTCTTC